This T cell receptor beta chain appears in the sequencing data of a study of blood T cell repertoires in COVID-19. Study-wide background: Samples taken during acute and convalescent COVID-19 were collected in the United States, Italy and Spain. From T cells, B-cell-depleted T cells, or PBMCs came the material, which was cDNA or gDNA.

V lost 7 bases, J lost 11 bases, and 6 bases stayed unmatched. Germline CDR1 SGDLS, CDR2 YYNGEE. This CDR3 region has 12 residues. Method: immunoSEQ multiplex PCR; TCRdb's copy keeps in-frame clones and lacks some. The sample comprises 100,000 or so clones, 91% of which are singletons, and approximately 15% rests with the top ten. Source material: peripheral blood. The rearrangement links TRBV9 to TRBJ2-3; 11 bases are a match to TRBD2. This receptor was taken from a man aged 45-60 years with acute or convalescent COVID-19. Here the CDR3 reads CASGLAGRQQYF. In DNA form, the CDR3 reads TGTGCCAGCGGACTAGCGGGCAGACAGCAGTATTTT.